Here is one TCR beta chain with its context. This CDR3 is built from 15 residues. The V end was cut by 5 bases, the J end by 0 bases, with 14 bases between. Germline V gene lookup returns CDR1 SGHVS and CDR2 FQNEAQ. The sample belongs to a study of blood T cell repertoires in COVID-19. Study information: Spain, Italy and the United States supplied samples that represented acute and convalescent COVID-19.

The data were produced by immunoSEQ multiplex PCR, yet TCRdb's version contains in-frame clones alone and is incomplete. The data hold hundreds of thousands of clones, with about nine tenths observed a single time. This clonotype originated in a man aged 25 to 40 who had recovered from COVID-19. This rearrangement joins TRBV7-8 to TRBJ2-7; perhaps TRBD2 as D (5 bases). Specimen: PBMCs or T cells enriched from blood (not recorded which). CDR3: CASSRLAPSSYEQYF. CDR3 bases: TGTGCCAGCAGCAGGCTAGCTCCTAGCTCCTACGAGCAGTACTTC.